The clone carrying this T cell receptor beta chain was counted at least ten times. The target antigen is unknown. This table comes from immunoSEQ multiplex PCR, and its TCRdb copy is limited to in-frame clones, with some not included. The sample contains about 160,000 clones, around 89% of which appear only once. The sample belongs to a study of T cell responses to AZD1222 COVID-19 vaccine. Overall study: Samples with a second dose at about 4 or about 12 weeks were pooled together. Findings of the study overall: Nearly half of the spike-specific TCRs reportedly recognize variant regions that carry no mutations.

The TCR was taken from an adult in good health. The material was peripheral blood, obtained on day 0 of AZD1222 vaccination.

The CDR3 protein is CASSPLRDTQYF. The CDR3 nucleotides are TGTGCCAGCAGCCCGCTTCGGGATACGCAGTATTTT. J is TRBJ2-3 and V is TRBV6-6; no reliable D call. This CDR3 is 12 amino acids long. The germline V and J ends were trimmed by 6 bases and 6 bases, with 10 bases remaining between them. CDR1 MNHNY and CDR2 SVGAGI come from the germline V gene (reference sequence).